This T cell receptor beta chain is from a study of cytomegalovirus exposure and HLA in healthy donors. Donors sampled were nominally healthy, though unrecorded immune exposures were likely. Both 60 Vbeta primers and 13 Jbeta primers went into the PCR. TCRdb's table, derived via immunoSEQ multiplex PCR, lists solely in-frame clones and lacks some. This table holds about 140,000 clones, 70% to 85% found once. This clone was detected only once. Its antigen is undetermined. Germline V lookup: CDR1 SEHNR, CDR2 FQNEAQ (reference sequence). J gave up 2 bases and V 6 bases, and 11 bases lay outside the gene matches. CDR3 length equals 16 residues. Regarding the study as a whole: It was reported that TCR beta sequences correctly inferred the HLA-A and HLA-B alleles for most subjects. Beyond CMV serostatus, there was no information to go on about immune exposure.

Sample: PBMCs. The V gene is TRBV7-9, the J gene TRBJ2-7; 9 bases line up with TRBD1. The clonotype originates from a man aged 40-55 years in good health and CMV-seropositive. The CDR3 sequence is CASRQAGTGKTYEQYF. CDR3 nucleotides: TGTGCCAGCAGACAAGCCGGGACAGGGAAAACCTACGAGCAGTACTTC.